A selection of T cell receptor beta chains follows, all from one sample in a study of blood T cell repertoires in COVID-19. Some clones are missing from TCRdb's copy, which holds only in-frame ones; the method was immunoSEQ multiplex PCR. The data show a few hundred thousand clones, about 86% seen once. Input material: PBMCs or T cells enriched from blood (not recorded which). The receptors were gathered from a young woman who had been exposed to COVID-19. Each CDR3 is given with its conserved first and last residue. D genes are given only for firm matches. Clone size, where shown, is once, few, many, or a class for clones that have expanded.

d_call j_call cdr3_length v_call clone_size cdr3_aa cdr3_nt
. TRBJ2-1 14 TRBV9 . CASSVGSSRNEQFF TGTGCCAGCAGCGTAGGCAGTAGCCGAAATGAGCAGTTCTTC
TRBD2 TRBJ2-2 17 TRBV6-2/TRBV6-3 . CASSLTSGGANTGELFF TGTGCCAGCAGTCTGACTAGCGGGGGGGCGAACACCGGGGAGCTGTTTTTT
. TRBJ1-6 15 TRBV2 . CASRSWQGNNSPLHF TGTGCCAGCAGATCGTGGCAGGGCAATAATTCACCCCTCCACTTT
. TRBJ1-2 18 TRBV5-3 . CARSLAGPLSKQNYGYTF TGTGCCAGAAGCTTGGCCGGCCCGTTAAGTAAACAGAACTATGGCTACACCTTC
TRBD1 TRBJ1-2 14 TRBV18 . CASSPFGQEYGYTF TGTGCCAGCTCACCCTTCGGACAGGAGTACGGCTACACCTTC
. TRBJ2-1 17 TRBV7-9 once CASSLVGGGIAYNEQFF TGTGCCAGCAGCTTAGTAGGTGGAGGGATTGCCTACAATGAGCAGTTCTTC
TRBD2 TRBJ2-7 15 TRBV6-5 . CASRPPGGRFGEQYF TGTGCCAGCAGGCCCCCGGGGGGGCGGTTCGGCGAGCAGTACTTC
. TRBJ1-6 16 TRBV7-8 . CASSLVTSQINSPLHF TGTGCCAGCAGCTTAGTCACCAGTCAGATTAATTCACCCCTCCACTTT
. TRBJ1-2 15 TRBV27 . CASSPYDTRNYGYTF TGTGCCAGCAGTCCCTACGACACACGTAACTATGGCTACACCTTC
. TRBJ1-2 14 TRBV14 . CASSQGRGGGGYTF TGTGCCAGCAGCCAAGGGAGGGGAGGCGGTGGCTACACCTTC
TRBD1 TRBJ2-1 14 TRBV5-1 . CASSRGQGSNEQFF TGCGCCAGCAGCCGAGGACAGGGTAGCAATGAGCAGTTCTTC
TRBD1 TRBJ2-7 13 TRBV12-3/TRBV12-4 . CASSPGQGGEQYF TGTGCCAGCAGTCCGGGACAGGGAGGGGAGCAGTACTTC
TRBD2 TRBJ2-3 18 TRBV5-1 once CASSLVGLAGDYTDTQYF TGCGCCAGCAGCTTGGTTGGCCTAGCGGGGGACTACACAGATACGCAGTATTTT
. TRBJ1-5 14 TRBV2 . CASSLQGSNQPQHF TGTGCCAGCAGTCTTCAGGGTAGTAATCAGCCCCAGCATTTT
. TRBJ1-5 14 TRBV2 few CASSDRGGNQPQHF TGTGCCAGCAGTGACAGGGGTGGCAATCAGCCCCAGCATTTT
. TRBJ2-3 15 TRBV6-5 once CASSQLGQRTDTQYF TGTGCCAGCAGCCAACTGGGGCAGAGGACAGATACGCAGTATTTT
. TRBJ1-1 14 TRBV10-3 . CAIIADFMNTEAFF TGTGCCATCATTGCGGACTTCATGAACACTGAAGCTTTCTTT
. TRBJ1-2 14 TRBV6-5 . CASSYSGSNYGYTF TGTGCCAGCAGTTACTCGGGCAGTAACTATGGCTACACCTTC
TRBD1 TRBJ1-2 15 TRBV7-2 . CASSSDQGALGGYTF TGTGCCAGCAGTTCGGATCAGGGGGCCTTGGGTGGCTACACCTTC
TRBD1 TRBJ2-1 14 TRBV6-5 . CASSRDRGSYEQFF TGTGCCAGCAGTCGGGACAGGGGTTCGTATGAGCAGTTCTTC
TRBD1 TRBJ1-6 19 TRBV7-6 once CASSPDRDAGWSYNSPLHF TGTGCCAGCAGCCCAGACAGGGACGCAGGGTGGTCCTATAATTCACCCCTCCACTTT
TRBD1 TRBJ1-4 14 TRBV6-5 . CASSLKGAGEKLFF TGTGCCAGCAGTCTAAAGGGGGCCGGTGAAAAACTGTTTTTT
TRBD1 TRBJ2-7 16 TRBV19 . CASSILAGTGIDEQYF TGTGCCAGTAGTATTCTGGCAGGGACAGGGATCGACGAGCAGTACTTC
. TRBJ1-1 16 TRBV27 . CASSLIPGEGSTEAFF TGTGCCAGCAGTTTAATCCCAGGGGAGGGGTCTACTGAAGCTTTCTTT
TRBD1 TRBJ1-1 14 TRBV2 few CASRKGQGLSEAFF TGTGCCAGCAGGAAGGGACAGGGTTTGTCTGAAGCTTTCTTT
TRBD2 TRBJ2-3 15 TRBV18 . CASSPTGLATNTQYF TGTGCCAGCTCACCGACGGGACTAGCAACAAATACGCAGTATTTT
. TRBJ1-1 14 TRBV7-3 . CASSSGHQNTEAFF TGTGCCAGCAGCTCGGGACACCAGAACACTGAAGCTTTCTTT
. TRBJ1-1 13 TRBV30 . CAWSITGWTEAFF TGTGCCTGGAGTATTACAGGGTGGACTGAAGCTTTCTTT
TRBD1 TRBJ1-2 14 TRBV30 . CAWSYPGQGLRYTF TGTGCCTGGAGTTACCCGGGACAGGGACTACGCTACACCTTC
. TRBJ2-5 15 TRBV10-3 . CAISSGATNQETQYF TGTGCCATCAGTTCAGGGGCTACGAACCAAGAGACCCAGTACTTC
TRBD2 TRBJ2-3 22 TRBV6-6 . CASSPLAGGGSLWTLHSDTQYF TGTGCCAGCAGTCCGCTAGCGGGGGGGGGATCCCTTTGGACCTTACACTCAGATACGCAGTATTTT
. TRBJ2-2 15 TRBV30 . CAWSVLGANTGELFF TGTGCCTGGAGTGTACTCGGGGCGAACACCGGGGAGCTGTTTTTT
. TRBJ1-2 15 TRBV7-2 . CASSPLGGANYGYTF TGTGCCAGCAGCCCCTTGGGGGGGGCGAACTATGGCTACACCTTC
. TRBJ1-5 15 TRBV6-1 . CASSDRRGNNQPQHF TGTGCCAGCAGTGATCGGCGGGGGAACAATCAGCCCCAGCATTTT
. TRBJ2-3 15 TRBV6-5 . CASSSGLTETDTQYF TGTGCCAGCAGCTCGGGACTGACAGAAACAGATACGCAGTATTTT
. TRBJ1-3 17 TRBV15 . CATSRAPGESSGNTIYF TGTGCCACCAGCAGAGCTCCAGGGGAGAGTTCTGGAAACACCATATATTTT
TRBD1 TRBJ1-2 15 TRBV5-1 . CASSTEDRGAYGYTF TGCGCCAGCAGCACGGAGGACAGGGGGGCCTATGGCTACACCTTC
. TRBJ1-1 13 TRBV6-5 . CASTGAEGTEAFF TGTGCCAGCACCGGTGCTGAGGGCACTGAAGCTTTCTTT
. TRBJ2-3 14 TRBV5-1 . CASSLAGVADTQYF TGCGCCAGCAGCTTGGCGGGTGTGGCAGATACGCAGTATTTT
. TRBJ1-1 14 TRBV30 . CAWSVLPPNTEAFF TGTGCCTGGAGTGTACTTCCCCCGAACACTGAAGCTTTCTTT
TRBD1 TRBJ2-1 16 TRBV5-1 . CASSLDTPRGRYEQFF TGCGCCAGCAGCTTGGATACCCCCAGGGGGCGGTATGAGCAGTTCTTC
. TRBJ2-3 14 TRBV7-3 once CASSLTAGEDTQYF TGTGCCAGCAGCTTAACGGCAGGCGAGGATACGCAGTATTTT
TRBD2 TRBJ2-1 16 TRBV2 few CASSDLGGTSYNEQFF TGTGCCAGCAGTGACCTGGGGGGGACTTCCTACAATGAGCAGTTCTTC
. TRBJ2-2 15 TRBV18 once CASSPPSANTGELFF TGTGCCAGCTCACCACCTAGCGCGAACACCGGGGAGCTGTTTTTT
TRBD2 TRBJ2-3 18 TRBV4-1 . CASSRGTSGGADPDTQYF TGCGCCAGCAGCCGAGGGACTAGCGGGGGGGCCGATCCGGATACGCAGTATTTT
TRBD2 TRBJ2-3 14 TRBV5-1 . CASSGTSGGDTQYF TGCGCCAGCAGCGGGACTAGCGGGGGGGATACGCAGTATTTT
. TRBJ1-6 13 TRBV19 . CATRGTTGSPLHF TGTGCCACAAGAGGGACAACAGGTTCACCCCTCCACTTT
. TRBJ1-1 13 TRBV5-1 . CASSSDLAGKAFF TGCGCCAGCAGCTCCGACCTCGCGGGAAAAGCTTTCTTT
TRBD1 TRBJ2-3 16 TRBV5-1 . CASSLVGGIGTDTQYF TGCGCCAGCAGCTTGGTAGGGGGCATTGGCACAGATACGCAGTATTTT
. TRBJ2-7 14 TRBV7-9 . CASRPGHSSYEQYF TGTGCCAGCCGCCCGGGACACAGCTCCTACGAGCAGTACTTC
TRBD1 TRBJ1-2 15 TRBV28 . CASSPWTGLNYGYTF TGTGCCAGCAGTCCATGGACAGGACTTAACTATGGCTACACCTTC